These 5 T cell receptor beta chains were sequenced from one sample in a study of memory B cells and T cells in multiple sclerosis. After stimulus-free culture, autoproliferating CFSE-dim and non-proliferating CFSE-high T cells were sequenced separately. Replicate wells were pooled after approximately 7 days of stimulus-free culture of more than 45 million CFSE-labeled PBMCs. The assay was immunoSEQ multiplex PCR, and TCRdb's table has in-frame clones only and misses some. The sample carries about 12,000 clones, just under 85% recorded once. These TCRs' antigens remain unknown. Sequenced material: PBMCs from blood kept in culture. These receptors all come from a human donor with multiple sclerosis.

The J gene is TRBJ2-1, the V gene TRBV5-1; TRBD1 matches 11 bases. Germline lookup yields CDR1 SGHRS and CDR2 YFSETQ. V lost 4 bases and J lost 6; bases outside the gene matches: 15. This CDR3 spans 18 amino acids. The chain's CDR3 is CASSPSRTGGSSGNEQFF. In DNA, the CDR3 is TGCGCCAGCAGCCCATCGAGGACAGGGGGCTCTAGTGGCAATGAGCAGTTCTTC.

This clone was found a few times. The chain uses TRBV21-1 and TRBJ2-7. TRBV21-1 is classified as a pseudogene. This CDR3 is built from 15 residues. The CDR3 loop is CASSSTGTQFYEQYF. CDR3 nucleotide sequence: TGTGCCAGCAGCAGTACCGGGACCCAGTTCTACGAGCAGTACTTC.

The chain employs TRBV9 and TRBJ2-3, with TRBD2 matching over 10 bases. V was clipped by 2 bases and J by 5 bases; unmatched bases: 5. The CDR3 is made up of 15 amino acids. Germline CDR1 reads SGDLS; CDR2 reads YYNGEE. The CDR3 DNA is TGTGCCAGCAGCGTCTTTCAGCGGGAGGGAGATACGCAGTATTTT. It is translated as CASSVFQREGDTQYF.

The chain is built from TRBV7-2 and TRBJ2-1, with TRBD2 identical over 8 bases. Germline lookup yields CDR1 SGHTA and CDR2 FQGNSA. The CDR3 spans 15 residues. V trimming: 1 base; J trimming: 14 bases; junction bases outside the gene matches: 13. CDR3 nucleotide sequence: TGTGCCAGCAGCTTAGACGGGAGGGGGGGCTCTATTGAGTTCTTC. It is translated as CASSLDGRGGSIEFF.

V and J are TRBV5-1 and TRBJ2-3, with 8 bases that match TRBD2. Germline V gene data show CDR1 as SGHRS and CDR2 as YFSETQ. The CDR3 covers 15 residues. V shed 1 base and J 0 bases; nucleotides not matched to a gene: 1. The CDR3 sequence: CASSLQRGSTDTQYF. The CDR3 nucleotides are TGCGCCAGCAGCTTGCAGCGGGGGAGCACAGATACGCAGTATTTT.